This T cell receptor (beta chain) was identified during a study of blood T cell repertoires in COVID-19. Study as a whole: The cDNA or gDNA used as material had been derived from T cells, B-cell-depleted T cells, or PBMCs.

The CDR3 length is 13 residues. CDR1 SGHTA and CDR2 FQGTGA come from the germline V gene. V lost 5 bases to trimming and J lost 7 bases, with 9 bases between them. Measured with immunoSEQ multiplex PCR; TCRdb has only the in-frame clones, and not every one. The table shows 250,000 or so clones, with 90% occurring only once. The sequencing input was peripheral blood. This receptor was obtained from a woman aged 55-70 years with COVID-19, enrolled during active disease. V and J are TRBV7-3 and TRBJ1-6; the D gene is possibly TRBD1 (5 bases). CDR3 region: CASSVGGNSPLHF. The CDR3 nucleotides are TGTGCCAGCAGCGTTGGGGGGAATTCACCCCTCCACTTT.